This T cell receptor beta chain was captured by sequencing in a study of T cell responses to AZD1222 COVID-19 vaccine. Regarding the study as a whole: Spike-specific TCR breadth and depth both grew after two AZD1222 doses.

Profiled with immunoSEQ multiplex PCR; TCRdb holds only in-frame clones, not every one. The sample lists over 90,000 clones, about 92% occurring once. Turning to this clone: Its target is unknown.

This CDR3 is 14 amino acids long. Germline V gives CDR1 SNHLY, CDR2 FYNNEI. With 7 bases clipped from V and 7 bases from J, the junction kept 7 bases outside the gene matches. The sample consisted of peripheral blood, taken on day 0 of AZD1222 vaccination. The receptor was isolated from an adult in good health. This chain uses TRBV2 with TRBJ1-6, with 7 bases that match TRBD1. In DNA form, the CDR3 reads TGTGCCAGCATCGGACAGGCAAGGAATTCACCCCTCCACTTT. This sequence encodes CASIGQARNSPLHF.